This TCR beta chain emerged from a study of cytomegalovirus exposure and HLA in healthy donors (dated by TCRdb to the late 2010s). Study-level background: An earlier analysis of a few hundred of the donors reported approximately 300 Gb of sequence data and 117 million unique TCR beta sequences obtained from about 179 million T cells. Besides the first cohort of approximately 710 subjects, a separate validation cohort made up of 120 different subjects was used. A later genetic analysis took genome-wide SNP genotypes for 398 of the 666 donors and used that subset as a discovery cohort. An early release that covered approximately 600 HLA-typed donors contained approximately 300 gigabases of sequencing data and around 85 million unique TCR sequences. The number of typed donors differed by locus: about 629-630 for A, B, C, DRB1 and DQB1; 500 to 550 for DQA1; approximately 600 for DPA1; and around 490 for DPB1. Five DR-DQ haplotypes were handled as single units for association and clustering because linkage in the cohort was strong. Among the roughly 400 genotyped donors, around 79% belonged to the genetic ancestry cluster associated with self-reported Caucasian donors. High-throughput TCR immunosequencing, statistical association of individual TCRs with disease status, and machine learning were combined to predict cytomegalovirus infection status. Among around 400 genotyped donors of the cohort, an average of approximately 200,000 unique TCR beta nucleotide sequences was sequenced per donor, of which roughly 17% were non-productive. To decide whether each TCR beta V gene segment behaved as functional or pseudogenic, an earlier analysis of several hundred of the donors relied on high-throughput TCR beta sequencing. Both class I and class II loci were covered by HLA typing, at four-digit resolution. A later analysis re-examined previously published TCR beta repertoires from roughly 720 donors and added high-resolution HLA genotyping to investigate patterns of TCR occurrence. Every repertoire in the discovery cohort had been generated on one and the same sequencing platform. The study aimed to test whether signatures of past pathogen exposure could be identified by cataloging public T cell receptors. The study used immunosequencing to profile the T cell repertoires of approximately 690 subjects and linked those repertoires to cytomegalovirus serostatus. Donor age, sex, ethnicity and CMV serostatus were compiled together with the repertoire data. In the later analysis, no new phenotypic data were used to find candidate immune exposures; instead, reliance was placed on TCR beta sequences and their occurrence across donors.

Libraries were built with the immunoSEQ multiplex PCR assay. For the multiplex PCR, a mixture combining 60 forward primers for TCR Vbeta segments and 13 reverse primers for TCR Jbeta segments was used. A multiplex PCR assay on genomic DNA amplified the CDR3 region of rearranged TCR beta genes. On the Illumina HiSeq System, the amplified TCR beta libraries were sequenced as 87-base-pair reads. Turning to the authors' computational methods: In a later analysis, tens of millions of unique TCR beta chains were counted across the roughly 670 repertoires, and around 10 million of these chains were shared by at least two donors. To remove PCR and sequencing errors, raw reads were error-corrected and collapsed into unique sequences using a nearest-neighbor algorithm that merged closely related sequences. V, D and J gene segments were assigned by aligning CDR3 sequences to IMGT reference sequences. For a sequence to be retained, a match of at least six nucleotides to both a V gene segment and a J gene segment was required. A rearrangement counted as productive if the CDR3 had no stop codons and remained in frame with V and J, and every other rearrangement counted as non-productive. CDR3 was defined by IMGT convention, running from the second conserved V-encoded cysteine to the conserved J-encoded phenylalanine. In an earlier analysis of approximately 500 of the donors, sequences lacking an unambiguous match to a single V gene segment were excluded. In an earlier analysis of approximately 610 of the donors, V segments were called functional above 56.7% productive rearrangements and were called segregating when the between-donor standard deviation exceeded 5%. A statistical classification framework was built for diagnosing cytomegalovirus status from the catalog of TCR beta chain sequences. In a later analysis, TCR nucleotide sequences were compared against IMGT/GENE-DB human TR gene sequences so that V and J genes could be assigned. The TCRdist pipeline was used in a later analysis to assign CDR3 sequences and most-parsimonious VDJ recombination scenarios. A later analysis defined each TCR beta chain by its CDR3 amino acid sequence plus V-gene family, and excluded reads lacking a unique V-gene family. In a later analysis, 450 to 600 highly shared, low-generation-probability nucleotide sequences were removed to address suspected cross-contamination and a sequencing artifact. In a later analysis, a clonal expansion index was calculated for each public chain from normalized within-repertoire ranks of inferred template counts. In a later analysis, generation probabilities were computed using a VDJ recombination model fitted to out-of-frame rearrangements, and the results were checked against IGoR. A later analysis scored TCR-TCR, TCR-HLA and TCR-CMV co-occurrence with hypergeometric tests, applying a repertoire-size bias correction to TCR pairs. A later analysis estimated false discovery rates by permuting HLA or CMV assignments 20 times. In a later analysis, co-occurring TCRs were grouped using DBSCAN, and TCRdist sequence similarity was added for clustering within HLA-allele-positive subsets. Co-occurrence clustering excluded repertoires with fewer than 30,000 or more than 120,000 public chains, plus five with anomalous nucleotide sharing. What TCRdb holds here is the immuneACCESS table cut down to in-frame rearrangements. Part of the clones is not present; checked against another copy, under half of the missing clones reflect an unresolved V gene, and the others are unexplained. V and J calls and clone size come straight from that table; D and trimming were deduced from the DNA. In all, the sample holds around 100,000 clones, and roughly 70% of those were seen once. Approximately 4.3% of the sample is held by the ten biggest clonotypes.

Worth noting for this clone: Its antigen is currently not known. Base qualities are not recorded, but no much larger clone differs from it by a single base.

In total, approximately 700 healthy bone marrow donors made up the cohort. At the time of sampling, every cohort member was nominally healthy, though immune exposures that went unrecorded were likely present. The donor tested CMV seropositive, placing the donor among the 290 or so seropositive members of the cohort. A peripheral blood sample was collected from each donor, and TCR beta sequencing was performed on peripheral blood mononuclear cells. The Qiagen DNeasy Blood Extraction Kit was used to extract genomic DNA from the blood cell samples. The investigation overall reported the following: The earlier analysis of approximately 590 of the donors excluded seventeen rarely observed V segments, including chromosome 9 orphons, because counts were too low. A few of the identified cytomegalovirus-associated TCR beta chains were confirmed in vitro to be specific for cytomegalovirus antigens. An earlier analysis of approximately 530 of the donors showed that most TCR beta V segments appeared in productive rearrangements either about 87% or about 30% of the time, which broadly matched IMGT annotations. A cluster of highly shared sequence variants was judged likely to be a technical artifact of the sequencing pipeline. Immune exposure information for the cohort was limited to CMV serostatus. A later analysis found that most CMV-associated TCR beta chains appeared HLA-restricted, with HLA associations seemingly driven largely by CMV exposure. Most TCR sequences were seen in very few donors, while some public TCRs were found in many individuals. The cohort was sequenced for TCR beta chains only, and without alpha or paired-chain data the features that could be detected were limited. The study listed over 150 TCR beta chains as associated with cytomegalovirus. A later genetic analysis reported fewer N-insertions in productive TCRs among donors in an Asian-associated ancestry cluster than the roughly 620-donor mean. A later analysis found that HLA-associated TCR beta chains were more clonally expanded and had lower generation probabilities than equally common non-associated chains. Assigning TCR associations to individual alleles was difficult when HLA alleles, especially DR and DQ, strongly co-occurred. Because some donors lacked HLA typing at each locus, the association tests relied only on the typed subset. At a false discovery rate of 0.05, a later analysis linked approximately 18,000 TCR beta sequences to specific HLA alleles. According to a later analysis, parvovirus B19, influenza, CMV and Epstein-Barr virus appeared linked to several top co-occurrence clusters. In a later analysis, TCR association rates were found to vary across HLA loci, with the most associated TCRs seen for DRB1 alleles and the fewest for HLA-C alleles. A further reported finding was that TCR beta sequences accurately predicted the HLA-A and HLA-B alleles for most subjects in the first cohort. Linkage disequilibrium might explain the correlated functional status among segregating V segments, but an unknown experimental factor could not be excluded. Cytomegalovirus status was reported to be diagnosed by the classifier with high specificity and sensitivity in both the original and validation cohorts. The authors suggested that the approach could potentially be generalized to other disease states and immunological phenotypes. Sequencing depth was assumed to be roughly uniform across donors in the presence/absence analyses, though that assumption may not hold. A later genetic analysis associated a missense DCLRE1C variant with V-gene and J-gene trimming of TCR beta chains, and an independent cohort replicated the association.

Source material: PBMCs. The sequence derives from a woman aged 18-29 years in good health and CMV-seropositive.

The nucleotides read TGTGCCAGCAGGCTTACAGGGGGCGATCAGCCCCAGCATTTT. It is translated as CASRLTGGDQPQHF. The chain links TRBV27 with TRBJ1-5, with TRBD1 identical over 9 junction bases. Unmatched junction bases come to 5, with V trimmed by 6 bases and J by 5 bases. The CDR3 measures 14 amino acids from cysteine to phenylalanine. Only CDR3 DNA remains: 42 bases, in frame from the first base. From a lookup of the germline V gene (reference sequence), CDR1 and CDR2 are MNHEY and SMNVEV.